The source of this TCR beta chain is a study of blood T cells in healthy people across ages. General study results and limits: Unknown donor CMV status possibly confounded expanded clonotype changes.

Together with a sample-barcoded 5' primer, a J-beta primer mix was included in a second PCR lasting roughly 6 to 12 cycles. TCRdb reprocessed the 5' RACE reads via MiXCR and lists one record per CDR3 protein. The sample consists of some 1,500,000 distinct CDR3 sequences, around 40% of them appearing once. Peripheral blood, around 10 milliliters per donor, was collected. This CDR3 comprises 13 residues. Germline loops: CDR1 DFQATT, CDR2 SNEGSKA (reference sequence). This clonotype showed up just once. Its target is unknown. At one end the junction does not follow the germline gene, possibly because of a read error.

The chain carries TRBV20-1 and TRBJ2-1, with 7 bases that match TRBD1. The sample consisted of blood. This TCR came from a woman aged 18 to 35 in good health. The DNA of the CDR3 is TGCAGTGCTAGAGGGGGACAGTACAATGGGCAGTTCTTC. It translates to CSARGGQYNGQFF.